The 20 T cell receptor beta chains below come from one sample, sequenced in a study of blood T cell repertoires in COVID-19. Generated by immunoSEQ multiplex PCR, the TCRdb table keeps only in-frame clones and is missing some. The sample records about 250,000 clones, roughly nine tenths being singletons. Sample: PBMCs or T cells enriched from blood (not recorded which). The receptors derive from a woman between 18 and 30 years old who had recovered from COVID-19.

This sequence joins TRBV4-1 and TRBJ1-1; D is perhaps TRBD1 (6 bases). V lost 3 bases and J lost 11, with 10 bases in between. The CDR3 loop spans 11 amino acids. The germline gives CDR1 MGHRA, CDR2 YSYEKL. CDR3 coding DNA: TGCGCCAGCAGCCAGGGGGCGGCCGCTTTCTTT. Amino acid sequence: CASSQGAAAFF.

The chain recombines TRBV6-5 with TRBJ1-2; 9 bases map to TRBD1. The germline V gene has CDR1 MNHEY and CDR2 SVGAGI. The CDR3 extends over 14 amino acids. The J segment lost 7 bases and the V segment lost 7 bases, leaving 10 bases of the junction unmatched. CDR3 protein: CASTLTGGDSGYTF. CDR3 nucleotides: TGTGCCAGCACCCTGACAGGGGGAGATAGTGGCTACACCTTC.

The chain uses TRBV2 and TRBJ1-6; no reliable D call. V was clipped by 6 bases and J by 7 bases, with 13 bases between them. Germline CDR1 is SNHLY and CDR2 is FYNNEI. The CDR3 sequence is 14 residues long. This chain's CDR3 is CASSAARRNSPLHF. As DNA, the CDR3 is TGTGCCAGCAGCGCCGCCCGGAGAAATTCACCCCTCCACTTT.

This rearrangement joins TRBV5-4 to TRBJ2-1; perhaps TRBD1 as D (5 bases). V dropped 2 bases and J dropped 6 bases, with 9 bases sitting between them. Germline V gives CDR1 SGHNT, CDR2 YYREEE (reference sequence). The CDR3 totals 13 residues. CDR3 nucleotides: TGTGCCAGCAGCTTTGACAGAGCCAATGAGCAGTTCTTC. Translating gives CASSFDRANEQFF.

Here the CDR3 reads CASSATVNTEAFF. The CDR3 DNA is TGCGCCAGCAGCGCAACAGTGAACACTGAAGCTTTCTTT. J is TRBJ1-1 and V is TRBV5-1; D not certain. V shed 4 bases and J shed 0 bases, with 7 bases lying between them. The germline V gene encodes CDR1 SGHRS and CDR2 YFSETQ. The CDR3 covers 13 residues.

CDR3 in amino acids: CASSGDSAGNTIYF. The CDR3 nucleotides read TGTGCCAGCAGCGGGGACAGCGCTGGAAACACCATATATTTT. The chain uses TRBV5-5 and TRBJ1-3, with 7 bases aligning to TRBD1. The germline gives CDR1 SGHKS, CDR2 YYEKEE (reference sequence). The CDR3 runs to 14 residues. V lost 4 bases, J lost 2 bases, and 3 bases stayed unmatched. Looking up the rest from reference TRBV5-5 and TRBJ1-3 gives the full variable domain: DAGVTQSPTHLIKTRGQQVTLRCSPISGHKSVSWYQQVLGQGPQFIFQYYEKEERGRGNFPDRFSARQFPNYSSELNVNALLLGDSALYLCASSGDSAGNTIYFGEGSWLTVV.

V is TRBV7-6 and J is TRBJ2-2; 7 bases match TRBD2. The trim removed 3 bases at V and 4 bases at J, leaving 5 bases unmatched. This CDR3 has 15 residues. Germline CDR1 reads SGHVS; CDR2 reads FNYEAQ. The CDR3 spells CASSFGPSGTGELFF. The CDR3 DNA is TGTGCCAGCAGCTTCGGGCCTAGCGGCACCGGGGAGCTGTTTTTT.

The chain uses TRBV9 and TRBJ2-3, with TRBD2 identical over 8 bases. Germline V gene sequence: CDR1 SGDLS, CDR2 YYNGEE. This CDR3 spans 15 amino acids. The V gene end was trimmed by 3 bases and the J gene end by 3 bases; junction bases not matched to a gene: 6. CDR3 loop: CASSGRGGRTDTQYF. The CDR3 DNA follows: TGTGCCAGCAGCGGACGGGGGGGCCGGACAGATACGCAGTATTTT.

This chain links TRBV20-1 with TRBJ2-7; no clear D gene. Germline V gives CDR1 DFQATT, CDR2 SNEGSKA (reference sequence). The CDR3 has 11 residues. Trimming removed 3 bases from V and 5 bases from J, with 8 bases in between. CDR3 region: CSASGLDEQYF. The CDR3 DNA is TGCAGTGCTAGTGGGCTTGACGAGCAGTACTTC.

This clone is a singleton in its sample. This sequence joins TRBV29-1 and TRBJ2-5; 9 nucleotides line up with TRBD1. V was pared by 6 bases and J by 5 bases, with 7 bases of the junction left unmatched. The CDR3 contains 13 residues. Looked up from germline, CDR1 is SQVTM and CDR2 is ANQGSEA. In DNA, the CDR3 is TGCAGCGTCACAGGGGGCTGGGGGGAGACCCAGTACTTC. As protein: CSVTGGWGETQYF.

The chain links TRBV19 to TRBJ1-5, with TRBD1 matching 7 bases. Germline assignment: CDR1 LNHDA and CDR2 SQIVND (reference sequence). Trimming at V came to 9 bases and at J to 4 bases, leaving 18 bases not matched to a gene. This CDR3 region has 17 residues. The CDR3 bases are TGTGCCAGAGTATTAGCAGGAACAGGGGAGAAGAATCAGCCCCAGCATTTT. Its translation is CARVLAGTGEKNQPQHF. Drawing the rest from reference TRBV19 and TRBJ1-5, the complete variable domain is DGGITQSPKYLFRKEGQNVTLSCEQNLNHDAMYWYRQDPGQGLRLIYYSQIVNDFQKGDIAEGYSVSREKKESFPLTVTSAQKNPTAFYLCARVLAGTGEKNQPQHFGDGTRLSIL.

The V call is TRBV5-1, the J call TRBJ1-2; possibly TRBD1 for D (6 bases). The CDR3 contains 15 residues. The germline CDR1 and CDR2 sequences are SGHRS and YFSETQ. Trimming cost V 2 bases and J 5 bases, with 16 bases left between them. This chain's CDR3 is CASSFGGGREYGYTF. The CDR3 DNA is TGCGCCAGCAGCTTTGGTGGGGGCAGAGAATATGGCTACACCTTC.

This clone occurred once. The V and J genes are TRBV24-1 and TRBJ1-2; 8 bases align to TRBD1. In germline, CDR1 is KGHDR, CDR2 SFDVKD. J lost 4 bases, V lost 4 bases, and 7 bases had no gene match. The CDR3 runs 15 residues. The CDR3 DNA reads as TGTGCCACCAGTGAAGACGGACAGGGTGGCTATGGCTACACCTTC. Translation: CATSEDGQGGYGYTF.

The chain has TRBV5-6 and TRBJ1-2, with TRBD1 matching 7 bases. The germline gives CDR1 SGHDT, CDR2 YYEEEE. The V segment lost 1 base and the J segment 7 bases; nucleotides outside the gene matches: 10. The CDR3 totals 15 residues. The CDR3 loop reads CASSLTVYRGLGYTF. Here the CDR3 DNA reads TGTGCCAGCAGCTTGACCGTCTACAGGGGCCTTGGCTACACCTTC.

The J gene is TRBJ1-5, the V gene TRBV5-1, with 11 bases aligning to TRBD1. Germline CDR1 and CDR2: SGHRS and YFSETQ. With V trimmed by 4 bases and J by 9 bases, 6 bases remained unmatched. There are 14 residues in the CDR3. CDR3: CASSPGQGGMPQHF. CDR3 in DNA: TGCGCCAGCAGCCCGGGACAGGGGGGGATGCCCCAGCATTTT.

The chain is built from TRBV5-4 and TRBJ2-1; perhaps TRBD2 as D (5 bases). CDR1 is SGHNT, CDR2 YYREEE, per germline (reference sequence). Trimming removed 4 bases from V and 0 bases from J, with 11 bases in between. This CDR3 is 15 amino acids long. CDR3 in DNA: TGTGCCAGCAGCCGGGCGGCGGGCTCCTACAATGAGCAGTTCTTC. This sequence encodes CASSRAAGSYNEQFF.

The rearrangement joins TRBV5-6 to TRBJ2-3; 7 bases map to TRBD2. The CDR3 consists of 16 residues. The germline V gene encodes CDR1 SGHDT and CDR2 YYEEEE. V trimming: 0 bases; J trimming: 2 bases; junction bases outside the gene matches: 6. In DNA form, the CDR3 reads TGTGCCAGCAGCTTGGCTTTGCGGGGGAACACAGATACGCAGTATTTT. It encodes CASSLALRGNTDTQYF. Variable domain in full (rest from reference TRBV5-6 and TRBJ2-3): DAGVTQSPTHLIKTRGQQVTLRCSPKSGHDTVSWYQQALGQGPQFIFQYYEEEERQRGNFPDRFSGHQFPNYSSELNVNALLLGDSALYLCASSLALRGNTDTQYFGPGTRLTVL.

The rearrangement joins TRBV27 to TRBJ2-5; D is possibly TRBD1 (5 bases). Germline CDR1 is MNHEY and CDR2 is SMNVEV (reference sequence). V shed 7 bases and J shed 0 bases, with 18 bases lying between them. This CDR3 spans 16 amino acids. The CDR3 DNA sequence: TGTGCCAGCAAAAGGGGCCCCGGGCCGTACCAAGAGACCCAGTACTTC. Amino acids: CASKRGPGPYQETQYF.

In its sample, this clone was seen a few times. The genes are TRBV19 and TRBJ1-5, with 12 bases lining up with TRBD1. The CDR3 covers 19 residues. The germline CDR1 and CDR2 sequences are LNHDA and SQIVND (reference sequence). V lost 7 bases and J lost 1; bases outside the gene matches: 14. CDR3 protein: CASKGRGTGGSLSNQPQHF. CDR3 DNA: TGTGCCAGTAAGGGCAGAGGGACAGGGGGCTCTTTGAGCAATCAGCCCCAGCATTTT. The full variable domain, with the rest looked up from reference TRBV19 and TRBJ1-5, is DGGITQSPKYLFRKEGQNVTLSCEQNLNHDAMYWYRQDPGQGLRLIYYSQIVNDFQKGDIAEGYSVSREKKESFPLTVTSAQKNPTAFYLCASKGRGTGGSLSNQPQHFGDGTRLSIL.

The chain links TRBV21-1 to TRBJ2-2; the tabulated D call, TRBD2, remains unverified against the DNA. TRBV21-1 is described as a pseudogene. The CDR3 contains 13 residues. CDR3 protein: CAGSGGDTGELFF. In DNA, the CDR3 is TGTGCCGGTAGCGGGGGCGACACCGGGGAGCTGTTTTTT.